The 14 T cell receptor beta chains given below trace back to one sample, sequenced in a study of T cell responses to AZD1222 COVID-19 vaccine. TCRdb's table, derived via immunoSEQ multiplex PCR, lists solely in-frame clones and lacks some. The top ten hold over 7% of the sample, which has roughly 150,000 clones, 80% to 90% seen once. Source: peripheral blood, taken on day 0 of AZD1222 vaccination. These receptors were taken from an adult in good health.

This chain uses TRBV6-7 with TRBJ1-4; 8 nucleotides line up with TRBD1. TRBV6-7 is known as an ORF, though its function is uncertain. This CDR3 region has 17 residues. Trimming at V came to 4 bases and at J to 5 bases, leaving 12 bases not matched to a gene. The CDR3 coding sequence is TGTGCCAGCAGTTTTACGCCCCGGGACAGGACCAATGAAAAACTGTTTTTT. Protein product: CASSFTPRDRTNEKLFF.

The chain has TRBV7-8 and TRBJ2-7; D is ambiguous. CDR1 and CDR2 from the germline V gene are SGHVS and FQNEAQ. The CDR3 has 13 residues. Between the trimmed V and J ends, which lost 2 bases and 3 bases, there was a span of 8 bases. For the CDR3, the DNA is TGTGCCAGCAGCTTATCAGCTAGCTACGAGCAGTACTTC. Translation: CASSLSASYEQYF. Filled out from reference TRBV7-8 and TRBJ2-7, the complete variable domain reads GAGVSQSPRYKVAKRGQDVALRCDPISGHVSLFWYQQALGQGPEFLTYFQNEAQLDKSGLPSDRFFAERPEGSVSTLKIQRTQQEDSAVYLCASSLSASYEQYFGPGTRLTVT.

The CDR3: CASSYSGGTGELFF. CDR3 DNA sequence: TGTGCCAGCAGTTACTCAGGGGGGACCGGGGAGCTGTTTTTT. The rearrangement uses TRBV7-9 and TRBJ2-2, with D perhaps TRBD1 (7 bases). The CDR3 covers 14 residues. Germline CDR1 reads SEHNR; CDR2 reads FQNEAQ (reference sequence). V dropped 6 bases and J dropped 5 bases, with 13 bases sitting between them.

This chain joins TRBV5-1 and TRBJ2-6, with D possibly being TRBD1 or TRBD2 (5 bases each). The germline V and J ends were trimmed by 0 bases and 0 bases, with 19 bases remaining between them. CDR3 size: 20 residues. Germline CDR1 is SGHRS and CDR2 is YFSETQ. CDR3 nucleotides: TGCGCCAGCAGCTTGGCGACCGGGACCCAAAGGGGCTCTGGGGCCAACGTCCTGACTTTC. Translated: CASSLATGTQRGSGANVLTF.

CDR3 amino acids: CASSGTGVSYEQYF. The CDR3 region has the DNA TGTGCCAGCAGCGGGACAGGCGTCTCCTACGAGCAGTACTTC. The chain couples TRBV27 to TRBJ2-7; the match to TRBD1 covers 8 bases. The trim removed 6 bases at V and 0 bases at J, leaving 4 bases unmatched. In germline, CDR1 is MNHEY, CDR2 SMNVEV (reference sequence). The CDR3 totals 14 residues.

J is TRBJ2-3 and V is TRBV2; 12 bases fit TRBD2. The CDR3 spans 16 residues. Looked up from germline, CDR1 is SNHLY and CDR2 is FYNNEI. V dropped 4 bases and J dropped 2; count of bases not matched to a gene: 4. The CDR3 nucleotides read TGTGCCAGCAGTGCGGGACTAGCGGGTCCCACAGATACGCAGTATTTT. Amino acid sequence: CASSAGLAGPTDTQYF.

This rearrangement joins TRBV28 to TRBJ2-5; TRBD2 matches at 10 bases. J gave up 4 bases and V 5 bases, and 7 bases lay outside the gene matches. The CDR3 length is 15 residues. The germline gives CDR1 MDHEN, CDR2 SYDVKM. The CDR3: CASSRPSGGGETQYF. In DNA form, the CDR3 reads TGTGCCAGCAGTCGTCCTAGCGGGGGAGGAGAGACCCAGTACTTC.

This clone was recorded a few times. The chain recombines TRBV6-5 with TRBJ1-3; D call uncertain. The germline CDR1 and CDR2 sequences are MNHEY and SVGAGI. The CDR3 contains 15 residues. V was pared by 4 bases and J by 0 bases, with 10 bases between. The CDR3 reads CASSSWTDSGNTIYF. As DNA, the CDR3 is TGTGCCAGCAGTTCCTGGACGGACTCTGGAAACACCATATATTTT.

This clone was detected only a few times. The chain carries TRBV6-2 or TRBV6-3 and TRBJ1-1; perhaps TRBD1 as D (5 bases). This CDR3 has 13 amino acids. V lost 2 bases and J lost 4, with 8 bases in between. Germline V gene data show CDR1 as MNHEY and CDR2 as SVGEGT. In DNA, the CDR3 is TGTGCCAGCAGTTACAGGGGAGCCACTGAAGCTTTCTTT. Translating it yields CASSYRGATEAFF.

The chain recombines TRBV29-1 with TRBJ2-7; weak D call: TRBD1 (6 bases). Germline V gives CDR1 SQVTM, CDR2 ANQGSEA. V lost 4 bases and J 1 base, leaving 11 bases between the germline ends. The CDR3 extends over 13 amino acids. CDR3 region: CSVAQGLSYEQYF. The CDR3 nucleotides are TGCAGCGTTGCACAGGGTTTATCCTACGAGCAGTACTTC.

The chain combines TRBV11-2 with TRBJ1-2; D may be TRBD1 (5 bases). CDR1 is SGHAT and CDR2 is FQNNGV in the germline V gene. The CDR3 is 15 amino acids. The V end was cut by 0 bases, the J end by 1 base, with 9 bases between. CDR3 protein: CASSLEGTYNYGYTF. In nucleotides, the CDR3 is TGTGCCAGCAGCTTAGAAGGGACGTATAACTATGGCTACACCTTC.

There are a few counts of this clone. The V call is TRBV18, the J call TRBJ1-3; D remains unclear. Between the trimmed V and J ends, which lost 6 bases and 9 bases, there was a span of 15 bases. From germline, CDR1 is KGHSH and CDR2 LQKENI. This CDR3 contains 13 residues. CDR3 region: CASSLDPESTIYF. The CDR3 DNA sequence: TGTGCCAGCTCCCTGGACCCCGAGAGCACCATATATTTT. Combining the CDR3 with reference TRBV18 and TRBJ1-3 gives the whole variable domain NAGVMQNPRHLVRRRGQEARLRCSPMKGHSHVYWYRQLPEEGLKFMVYLQKENIIDESGMPKERFSAEFPKEGPSILRIQQVVRGDSAAYFCASSLDPESTIYFGEGSWLTVV.

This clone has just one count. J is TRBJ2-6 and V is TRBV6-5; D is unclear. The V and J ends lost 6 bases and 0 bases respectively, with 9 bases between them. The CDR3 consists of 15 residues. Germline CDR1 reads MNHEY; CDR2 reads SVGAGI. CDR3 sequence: CASRRHLSGANVLTF. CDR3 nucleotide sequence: TGTGCCAGCAGGCGGCACCTCTCTGGGGCCAACGTCCTGACTTTC.

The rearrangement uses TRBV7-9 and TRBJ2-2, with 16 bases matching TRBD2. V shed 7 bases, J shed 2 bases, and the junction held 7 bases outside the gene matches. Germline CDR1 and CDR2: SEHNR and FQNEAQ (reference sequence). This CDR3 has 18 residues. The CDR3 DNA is TGTGCCAGCACCGGGACTAGCGGGGGGGCCGGTAACACCGGGGAGCTGTTTTTT. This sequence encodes CASTGTSGGAGNTGELFF.